The 14 T cell receptor beta chains below come from one sample, sequenced in a study of T cell responses to AZD1222 COVID-19 vaccine. Sequenced by immunoSEQ multiplex PCR; TCRdb stores in-frame clones only, minus some. The sample holds roughly 170,000 clones, approximately 86% seen once. The specimen comprised peripheral blood, sampled on day 0 of AZD1222 vaccination. These receptors originate from an adult in good health.

V is TRBV27 and J is TRBJ2-7; no definite D call. This CDR3 comprises 13 residues. Germline-derived CDR1 and CDR2 are MNHEY and SMNVEV (reference sequence). V lost 0 bases and J lost 5, with 8 bases in between. CDR3 residues: CASSLSGIHEQYF. DNA of the CDR3: TGTGCCAGCAGTTTATCAGGGATCCACGAGCAGTACTTC.

The chain recombines TRBV7-9 with TRBJ2-1; 13 nucleotides agree with TRBD2. CDR1 and CDR2 from the germline V gene are SEHNR and FQNEAQ (reference sequence). V was clipped by 2 bases and J by 0 bases; unmatched bases: 7. The CDR3 runs 19 residues. The CDR3 is CASSLPGLAGVSSYNEQFF. In DNA form, the CDR3 reads TGTGCCAGCAGCTTACCTGGACTAGCGGGAGTCTCCTCCTACAATGAGCAGTTCTTC.

This rearrangement joins TRBV2 to TRBJ2-3, with 13 nucleotides matching TRBD2. The germline CDR1 and CDR2 sequences are SNHLY and FYNNEI. V gave up 6 bases and J gave up 3 bases; unmatched junction bases: 9. CDR3 length: 17 residues. The CDR3 bases are TGTGCCAGCAGAGGGACTAGCGGGACCAGGAAGACAGATACGCAGTATTTT. It yields the protein CASRGTSGTRKTDTQYF. Complete variable domain (other parts from reference TRBV2 and TRBJ2-3): EPEVTQTPSHQVTQMGQEVILRCVPISNHLYFYWYRQILGQKVEFLVSFYNNEISEKSEIFDDQFSVERPDGSNFTLKIRSTKLEDSAMYFCASRGTSGTRKTDTQYFGPGTRLTVL.

Only a few counts were recorded for this clone. The chain is built from TRBV3-1 (or the pseudogene TRBV3-2) and TRBJ2-7, with 11 bases lining up with TRBD2. With V trimmed by 0 bases and J by 6 bases, 7 bases remained unmatched. The CDR3 consists of 16 residues. Per the germline V gene, CDR1 is LGHDT and CDR2 is YNNKEL (reference sequence). For the CDR3, the DNA is TGTGCCAGCAGCCAAGATAAACTAGCGGGAGCGGGCGAGCAGTACTTC. Translating gives CASSQDKLAGAGEQYF.

V usage is TRBV24-1 and J usage is TRBJ1-1; maybe TRBD1 (5 bases). The CDR3 is 13 amino acids. The germline CDR1 and CDR2 sequences are KGHDR and SFDVKD. V was clipped by 6 bases and J by 2 bases, with 9 bases between them. The CDR3 region has the DNA TGTGCCACCAGTAGCCAGGGAAACACTGAAGCTTTCTTT. Its protein is CATSSQGNTEAFF.

Concerning this clone: One end of the junction fails to match germline, which may point to a read error. The chain has TRBV5-6 and TRBJ2-7, with D uncertain. The V gene's germline CDR1 is SGHDT and CDR2 YYEEEE. The CDR3 runs 13 residues. The DNA for the CDR3 is TGTGCCAGCAGCCGAAGGATGTCCTACGACCAGTACTTC. Its protein is CASSRRMSYDQYF. The whole variable domain, filled in from reference TRBV5-6 and TRBJ2-7, reads DAGVTQSPTHLIKTRGQQVTLRCSPKSGHDTVSWYQQALGQGPQFIFQYYEEEERQRGNFPDRFSGHQFPNYSSELNVNALLLGDSALYLCASSRRMSYDQYFGPGTRLTVT.

The chain recombines TRBV4-1 with TRBJ2-7; 7 nucleotides agree with TRBD1. V lost 2 bases and J lost 5; bases outside the gene matches: 9. Germline V gene data show CDR1 as MGHRA and CDR2 as YSYEKL. CDR3 length: 15 residues. This chain's CDR3 is CASSQSRQGRDEQYF. DNA of the CDR3: TGCGCCAGCAGCCAATCCAGACAGGGTAGGGACGAGCAGTACTTC.

V is TRBV5-5 and J is TRBJ2-4, with D uncertain. V lost 4 bases to trimming and J lost 5 bases, with 10 bases between them. This CDR3 is 13 amino acids long. Germline CDR1 and CDR2: SGHKS and YYEKEE (reference sequence). In DNA form, the CDR3 reads TGTGCCAGCAGCCGCTCGACTCAAAACATTCAGTACTTC. Its translation is CASSRSTQNIQYF.

This chain joins TRBV7-9 and TRBJ2-2; a possible D gene is TRBD2 (6 bases). The CDR3 consists of 13 residues. Trimming took off 6 bases at V and 7 bases at J, with 12 bases between the two ends. Germline lookup yields CDR1 SEHNR and CDR2 FQNEAQ (reference sequence). CDR3: CASSSGEVGELFF. CDR3 in DNA: TGTGCCAGCAGTTCGGGGGAGGTCGGGGAGCTGTTTTTT.

V is TRBV28 and J is TRBJ1-2, with TRBD1 matching over 11 bases. Per germline, CDR1 MDHEN and CDR2 SYDVKM. With 8 bases clipped from V and 4 bases from J, the junction kept 6 bases outside the gene matches. This CDR3 spans 14 amino acids. CDR3 bases: TGTGCCAGCCGGACAGGGGGCGAGATCTATGGCTACACCTTC. This translates into CASRTGGEIYGYTF.

This clone was seen once. V gene TRBV25-1 combines with J gene TRBJ2-1, with 8 bases that match TRBD2. The junction had 11 bases not matched to a gene; V was cut back by 4 bases and J by 9 bases. The CDR3 sequence is 15 residues long. From germline, CDR1 is MGHDK and CDR2 SYGVNS. CDR3 coding DNA: TGTGCCAGCAGTGTCGCAGGACTAGCAATGGGTGAGCAGTTCTTC. Protein product: CASSVAGLAMGEQFF. The complete variable domain, with remaining parts taken from reference TRBV25-1 and TRBJ2-1, reads EADIYQTPRYLVIGTGKKITLECSQTMGHDKMYWYQQDPGMELHLIHYSYGVNSTEKGDLSSESTVSRIRTEHFPLTLESARPSHTSQYLCASSVAGLAMGEQFFGPGTRLTVL.

V and J are TRBV30 and TRBJ1-2, with D unclear. Trimming removed 2 bases at V and 8 bases at J, with 9 bases between. The CDR3 loop spans 11 amino acids. Germline CDR1 is GTSNPN and CDR2 is SVGIG (reference sequence). For the CDR3, the DNA is TGTGCCTGGAGTCCGGCGGGGGGCTACACCTTC. Its translation: CAWSPAGGYTF.

The J gene is TRBJ2-5, the V gene TRBV28, with D perhaps matching TRBD1 (5 bases). The CDR3 spans 15 residues. Trimming shortened V by 3 bases and J by 6 bases, and 17 bases separated the two germline ends. Germline V gene lookup returns CDR1 MDHEN and CDR2 SYDVKM. The CDR3 DNA is TGTGCCAGCAGTTTGGGCCAGGGTCTACGGAAGACCCAGTACTTC. Its translation is CASSLGQGLRKTQYF.

The chain combines TRBV2 with TRBJ2-1, with D unresolved. The V and J ends lost 4 bases and 4 bases respectively, with 2 bases between them. Germline V lookup: CDR1 SNHLY, CDR2 FYNNEI. The CDR3 length is 11 residues. CDR3 sequence reads: CASSVYNEQFF. CDR3 nucleotide sequence: TGTGCCAGCAGTGTTTACAATGAGCAGTTCTTC.